This TCR beta chain is from a study of patients and donors after allogeneic stem cell transplantation. CDR1 DFQATT and CDR2 SNEGSKA come from the germline V gene (reference sequence). CDR3 length: 13 amino acids. V gave up 0 bases and J gave up 7 bases, with 7 bases separating them. This clonotype was seen a handful of times. TCRdb analysed the RT-PCR reads with MiXCR anew, one entry per CDR3 protein. The sample lists over 30,000 distinct CDR3 sequences, 37% occurring once. V and J are TRBV20-1 and TRBJ1-6; no clear D. Material: blood, either unsorted or a sorted T cell fraction (not recorded which). The receptor comes from a human donor who was either an allogeneic HSCT recipient or a stem cell or donor lymphocyte infusion donor (not recorded which). It is not recorded whose cells these are; they may come from a transplant donor. The CDR3 region has the DNA TGCAGTGCTAGAGATCTGGGGAATTCACCCCTCCACTTT. Translation: CSARDLGNSPLHF.